One sample yielded the 6 T cell receptor beta chains listed below, sequenced in a study of cytomegalovirus exposure and HLA in healthy donors. 13 Jbeta primers and 60 Vbeta primers were used for the PCR. The table came from immunoSEQ multiplex PCR; TCRdb's copy has only in-frame clones and leaves some out. Of around 120,000 clones listed, approximately 80% were seen once; the top ten hold about 2%. Source material: PBMCs. The receptors originated from a man between 18 and 29 years old in good health and CMV-seronegative.

Details on this clone: The same CDR3 also results from other DNA sequences found in this sample. The CDR3, as DNA: TGTGCCAGTAGTATCTACAGCGGGAGTTTATCCGAGCAGTACTTC. Its protein product is CASSIYSGSLSEQYF. This chain links TRBV19 with TRBJ2-7; TRBD2 matches 8 bases. This CDR3 spans 15 amino acids. J was trimmed by 6 bases and V by 3 bases; bases with no gene match: 10. Germline assignment: CDR1 LNHDA and CDR2 SQIVND (reference sequence).

V and J are TRBV5-1 and TRBJ2-2; 11 positions match TRBD1. This CDR3 contains 18 residues. V was pared by 4 bases and J by 5 bases, with 13 bases of the junction left unmatched. Germline loops: CDR1 SGHRS, CDR2 YFSETQ. CDR3 residues: CASSRDPNGQGATGELFF. DNA of the CDR3: TGCGCCAGCAGCCGTGACCCCAACGGACAGGGGGCGACCGGGGAGCTGTTTTTT. Complete variable domain (other parts from reference TRBV5-1 and TRBJ2-2): KAGVTQTPRYLIKTRGQQVTLSCSPISGHRSVSWYQQTPGQGLQFLFEYFSETQRNKGNFPGRFSGRQFSNSRSEMNVSTLELGDSALYLCASSRDPNGQGATGELFFGEGSRLTVL.

The CDR3 coding sequence is TGTGCCAGCAGTGAATGGGGCGGGGGAGGCTACACCTTC. As protein: CASSEWGGGGYTF. The chain recombines TRBV2 with TRBJ1-2; D may be TRBD1 (5 bases). Trimming cost V 2 bases and J 8 bases, with 12 bases left between them. The germline V gene has CDR1 SNHLY and CDR2 FYNNEI. The CDR3 totals 13 residues.

V and J are TRBV2 and TRBJ2-3; TRBD1 matches 8 bases. With 6 bases clipped from V and 5 bases from J, the junction kept 13 bases outside the gene matches. Germline lookup yields CDR1 SNHLY and CDR2 FYNNEI. CDR3 length equals 16 residues. DNA of the CDR3: TGTGCCAGCAGGGATTCGACAGGGGCCCCAGGAGATACGCAGTATTTT. Amino acid sequence: CASRDSTGAPGDTQYF.

This clone turned up a few times. The chain joins TRBV7-8 to TRBJ1-5; no firm D call. V dropped 1 base and J dropped 0 bases, with 13 bases sitting between them. The CDR3 totals 17 residues. Germline-derived CDR1 and CDR2 are SGHVS and FQNEAQ. CDR3 DNA: TGTGCCAGCAGCTTAGAAGTTTGGAGGGTTAGCAATCAGCCCCAGCATTTT. Translated: CASSLEVWRVSNQPQHF.

The gene calls are TRBV2 and TRBJ2-5; 7 bases fit TRBD1. The J segment lost 1 base and the V segment lost 4 bases, leaving 3 bases of the junction unmatched. This CDR3 is 14 amino acids long. Germline V lookup: CDR1 SNHLY, CDR2 FYNNEI. The CDR3 spells CASSGQGPQETQYF. In DNA, the CDR3 is TGTGCCAGCAGTGGACAGGGACCCCAAGAGACCCAGTACTTC.